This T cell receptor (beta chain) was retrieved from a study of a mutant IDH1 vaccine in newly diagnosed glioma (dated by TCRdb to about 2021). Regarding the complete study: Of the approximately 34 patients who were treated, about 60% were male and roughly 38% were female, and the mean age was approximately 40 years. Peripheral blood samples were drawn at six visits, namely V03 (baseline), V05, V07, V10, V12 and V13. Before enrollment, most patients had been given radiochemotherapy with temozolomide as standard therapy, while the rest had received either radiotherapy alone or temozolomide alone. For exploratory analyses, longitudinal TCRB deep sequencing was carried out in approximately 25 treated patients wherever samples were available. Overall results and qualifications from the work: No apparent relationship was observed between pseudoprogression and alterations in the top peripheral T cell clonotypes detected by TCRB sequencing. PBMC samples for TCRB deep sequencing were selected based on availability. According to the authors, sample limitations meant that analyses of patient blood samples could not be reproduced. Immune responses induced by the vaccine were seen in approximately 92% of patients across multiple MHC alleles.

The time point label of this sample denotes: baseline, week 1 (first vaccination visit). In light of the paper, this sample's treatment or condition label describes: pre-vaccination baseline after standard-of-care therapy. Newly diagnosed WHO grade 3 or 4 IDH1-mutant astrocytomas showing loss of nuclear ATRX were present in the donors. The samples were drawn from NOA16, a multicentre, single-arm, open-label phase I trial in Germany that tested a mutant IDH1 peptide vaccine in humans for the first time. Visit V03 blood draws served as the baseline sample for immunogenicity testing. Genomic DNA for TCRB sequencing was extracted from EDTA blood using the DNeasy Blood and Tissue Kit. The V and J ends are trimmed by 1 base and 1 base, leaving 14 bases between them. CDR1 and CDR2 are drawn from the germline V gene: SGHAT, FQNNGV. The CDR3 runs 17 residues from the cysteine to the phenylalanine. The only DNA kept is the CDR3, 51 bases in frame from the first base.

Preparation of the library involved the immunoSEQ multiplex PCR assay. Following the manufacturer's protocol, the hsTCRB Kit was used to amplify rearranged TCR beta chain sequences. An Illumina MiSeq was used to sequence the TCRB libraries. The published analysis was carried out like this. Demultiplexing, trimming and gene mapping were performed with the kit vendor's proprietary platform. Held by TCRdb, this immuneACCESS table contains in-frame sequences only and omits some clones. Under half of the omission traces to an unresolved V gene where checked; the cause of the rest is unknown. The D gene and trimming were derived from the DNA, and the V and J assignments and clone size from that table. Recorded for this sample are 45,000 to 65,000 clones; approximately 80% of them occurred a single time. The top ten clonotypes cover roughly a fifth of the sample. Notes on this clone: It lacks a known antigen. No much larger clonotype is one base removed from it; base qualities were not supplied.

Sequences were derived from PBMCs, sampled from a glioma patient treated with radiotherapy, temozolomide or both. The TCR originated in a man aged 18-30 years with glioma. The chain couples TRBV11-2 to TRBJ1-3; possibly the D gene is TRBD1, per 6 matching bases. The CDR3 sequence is CASSLGFTGSSGNTIYF. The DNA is TGTGCCAGCAGCTTAGGTTTTACAGGGTCGTCTGGAAACACCATATATTTT.